The rows below give T cell receptor beta chains drawn from one sample of a study of T-cell memory formation after mild COVID-19. A single record per CDR3 protein comes from TCRdb applying MiXCR to the 5' RACE reads. This sample has 300,000 to 350,000 distinct CDR3 sequences, with roughly 21% found just once. Source material: PBMCs or a T cell subset sorted from them (not recorded which). All receptors come from a man aged 18 to 30 who had mild COVID-19 (a few samples of this study predate the infection). Cell type and time point are not known. Each CDR3 is given with its conserved first and last residue. Fields, in order: CDR3 protein, CDR3 DNA, J gene, V gene, clone size, D gene. D genes are given only for firm matches. A clone size is listed for some rows: how often the clone was seen (once, few, many), or a class if it is expanded.

CDR3 protein: CASSLVLTGSNEQFF
CDR3 DNA: TGCGCCAGCAGCTTGGTTTTAACAGGGTCCAATGAGCAGTTCTTC
J gene: TRBJ2-1
V gene: TRBV5-1
clone size: few
D gene: NA

CDR3 protein: CASSFSGRATEAFF
CDR3 DNA: TGCGCCAGCAGCTTTTCAGGGAGGGCCACTGAAGCTTTCTTT
J gene: TRBJ1-1
V gene: TRBV5-1
clone size: NA
D gene: NA

CDR3 protein: CASSTDRTYGYTF
CDR3 DNA: TGTGCCAGCAGCACGGACAGGACCTATGGCTACACCTTC
J gene: TRBJ1-2
V gene: TRBV7-2
clone size: NA
D gene: TRBD1

CDR3 protein: CASSVEDSYNEQFF
CDR3 DNA: TGTGCCAGCAGCGTAGAGGACTCCTACAATGAGCAGTTCTTC
J gene: TRBJ2-1
V gene: TRBV9
clone size: many
D gene: NA

CDR3 protein: CASSLLAGDGELFF
CDR3 DNA: TGCGCCAGCAGCTTACTAGCGGGGGACGGGGAGCTGTTTTTT
J gene: TRBJ2-2
V gene: TRBV5-1
clone size: NA
D gene: TRBD2

CDR3 protein: CASSPRTVRGDTQYF
CDR3 DNA: TGTGCCAGCAGCCCCAGGACAGTCCGGGGCGATACGCAGTATTTT
J gene: TRBJ2-3
V gene: TRBV7-2
clone size: NA
D gene: NA

CDR3 protein: CASRQTVSTDTQYF
CDR3 DNA: TGTGCCAGCAGGCAGACCGTTAGCACAGATACGCAGTATTTT
J gene: TRBJ2-3
V gene: TRBV12-3/TRBV12-4
clone size: NA
D gene: NA

CDR3 protein: CATKTSGANVLTF
CDR3 DNA: TGTGCCACAAAGACGTCAGGGGCCAACGTCCTGACTTTC
J gene: TRBJ2-6
V gene: TRBV12-3/TRBV12-4
clone size: NA
D gene: NA

CDR3 protein: CASSRPRRGASYEQYF
CDR3 DNA: TGTGCCAGCAGCCGCCCCAGGCGGGGGGCCTCCTACGAGCAGTACTTC
J gene: TRBJ2-7
V gene: TRBV6-2/TRBV6-3
clone size: few
D gene: TRBD2

CDR3 protein: CACSFPQGPRYGYTF
CDR3 DNA: TGTGCCTGCAGTTTCCCCCAGGGACCGCGCTATGGCTACACCTTC
J gene: TRBJ1-2
V gene: TRBV12-3/TRBV12-4
clone size: NA
D gene: NA

CDR3 protein: CASSLEWVGEQFF
CDR3 DNA: TGTGCCAGCAGCTTGGAGTGGGTCGGTGAGCAGTTCTTC
J gene: TRBJ2-1
V gene: TRBV5-5
clone size: few
D gene: NA

CDR3 protein: CASSLPSGGSNTGELFF
CDR3 DNA: TGCGCCAGCAGCTTGCCTAGCGGGGGGTCGAACACCGGGGAGCTGTTTTTT
J gene: TRBJ2-2
V gene: TRBV5-1
clone size: few
D gene: TRBD2

CDR3 protein: CASSQERPRFGSTANEKLFF
CDR3 DNA: TGCGCCAGCAGCCAAGAGAGGCCCAGGTTCGGTTCTACGGCTAATGAAAAACTGTTTTTT
J gene: TRBJ1-4
V gene: TRBV4-3
clone size: NA
D gene: NA

CDR3 protein: CASSPRGGDPLFGELFF
CDR3 DNA: TGTGCCAGCAGCCCCCGAGGGGGGGACCCCTTGTTCGGGGAGCTGTTTTTT
J gene: TRBJ2-2
V gene: TRBV7-8
clone size: NA
D gene: NA

CDR3 protein: CASSLGSQQRAFF
CDR3 DNA: TGTGCCAGCAGTTTAGGGTCTCAGCAGCGGGCTTTCTTT
J gene: TRBJ1-1
V gene: TRBV6-5
clone size: NA
D gene: NA

CDR3 protein: CASSLPAGPEAFF
CDR3 DNA: TGTGCCAGCAGCCTGCCCGCCGGCCCTGAAGCTTTCTTT
J gene: TRBJ1-1
V gene: TRBV7-9
clone size: few
D gene: NA

CDR3 protein: CASSPEDGEETQYF
CDR3 DNA: TGTGCCAGCAGTCCAGAAGACGGGGAAGAGACCCAGTACTTC
J gene: TRBJ2-5
V gene: TRBV12-3/TRBV12-4
clone size: few
D gene: NA